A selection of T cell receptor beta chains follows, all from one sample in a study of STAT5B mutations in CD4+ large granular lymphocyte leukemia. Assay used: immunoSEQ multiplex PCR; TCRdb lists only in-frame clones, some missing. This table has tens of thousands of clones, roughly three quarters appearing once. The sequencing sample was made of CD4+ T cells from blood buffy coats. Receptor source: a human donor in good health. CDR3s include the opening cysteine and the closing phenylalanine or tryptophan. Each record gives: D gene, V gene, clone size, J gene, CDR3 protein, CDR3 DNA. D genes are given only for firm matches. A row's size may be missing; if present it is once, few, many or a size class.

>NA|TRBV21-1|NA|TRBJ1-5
CASSMLRSYQPQHF
TGTGCCAGCAGCATGTTGCGCAGTTATCAGCCCCAGCATTTT
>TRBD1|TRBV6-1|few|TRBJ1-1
CASSDSTGVAFF
TGTGCCAGCAGTGATTCGACAGGGGTAGCTTTCTTT
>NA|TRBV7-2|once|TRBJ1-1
CASSQLPGNTEAFF
TGTGCCAGCAGCCAACTACCGGGGAACACTGAAGCTTTCTTT
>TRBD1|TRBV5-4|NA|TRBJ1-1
CASSFQGVPQEAFF
TGTGCCAGCAGCTTCCAGGGGGTTCCCCAAGAAGCTTTCTTT
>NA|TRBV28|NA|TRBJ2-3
CASSYSGDTQYF
TGTGCCAGCAGTTATAGCGGAGATACGCAGTATTTT
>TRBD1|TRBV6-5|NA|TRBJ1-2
CASQVAGTGVDGYTF
TGTGCCAGCCAGGTCGCCGGGACAGGGGTAGATGGCTACACCTTC
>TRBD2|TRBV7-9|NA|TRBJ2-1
CASSLALLRGGGNEQFF
TGTGCCAGCAGCTTAGCGCTGTTGCGGGGGGGAGGCAATGAGCAGTTCTTC
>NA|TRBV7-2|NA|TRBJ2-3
CASSLDPGRADTQYF
TGTGCCAGCAGCTTAGATCCGGGCCGGGCAGATACGCAGTATTTT
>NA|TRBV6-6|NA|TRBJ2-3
CASSPVSRSTDTQYF
TGTGCCAGCAGTCCCGTCAGCCGAAGCACAGATACGCAGTATTTT
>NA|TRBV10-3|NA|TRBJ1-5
CAISESGVQPQHF
TGTGCCATCAGTGAGTCTGGGGTTCAGCCCCAGCATTTT
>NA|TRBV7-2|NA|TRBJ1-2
CASSPSGTGNYGYTF
TGTGCCAGCAGCCCATCCGGGACGGGTAACTATGGCTACACCTTC
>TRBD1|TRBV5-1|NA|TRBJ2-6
CASSFGTGKKSGANVLTF
TGCGCCAGCAGCTTTGGGACAGGGAAAAAGTCGGGGGCCAACGTCCTGACTTTC
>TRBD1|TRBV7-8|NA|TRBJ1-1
CASSFLIDRADTEAFF
TGTGCCAGCAGCTTCCTCATCGACAGGGCTGACACTGAAGCTTTCTTT
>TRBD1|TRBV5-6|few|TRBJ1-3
CASSLAPGGPGNTIYF
TGTGCCAGCAGCTTGGCTCCAGGGGGTCCTGGAAACACCATATATTTT
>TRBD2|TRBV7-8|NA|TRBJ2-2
CASSLGSSGTGELFF
TGTGCCAGCAGCTTAGGGTCTAGCGGGACCGGGGAGCTGTTTTTT
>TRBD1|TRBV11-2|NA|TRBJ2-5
CASSRDREETQYF
TGTGCCAGCAGTCGGGACAGGGAAGAGACCCAGTACTTC
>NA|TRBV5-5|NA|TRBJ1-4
CASSLMSGENEKLFF
TGTGCCAGCAGCTTGATGTCCGGGGAGAATGAAAAACTGTTTTTT
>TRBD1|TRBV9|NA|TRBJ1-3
CASSVGTEGGNTIYF
TGTGCCAGCAGCGTGGGGACAGAGGGGGGAAACACCATATATTTT
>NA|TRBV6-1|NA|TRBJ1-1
CASSEVGRNTEAFF
TGTGCCAGCAGTGAAGTCGGGCGGAACACTGAAGCTTTCTTT
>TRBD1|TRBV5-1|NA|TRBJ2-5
CASSYDRGYSDF
TGCGCCAGCAGCTATGACAGGGGCTATAGCGACTTC
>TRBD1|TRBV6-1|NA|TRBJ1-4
CASSAYLTGVLPVNEKLFF
TGTGCCAGCAGTGCCTACTTAACAGGGGTTCTCCCCGTTAATGAAAAACTGTTTTTT
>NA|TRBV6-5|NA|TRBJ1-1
CASSSSRGTAKAFF
TGTGCCAGCAGTTCCTCTAGGGGAACAGCCAAAGCTTTCTTT
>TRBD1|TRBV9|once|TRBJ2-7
CASSVSGQGYEQYF
TGTGCCAGCAGCGTCTCAGGACAGGGCTACGAGCAGTACTTC
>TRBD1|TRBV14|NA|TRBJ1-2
CASSRYLAGTGDRNGYTF
TGTGCCAGCAGCCGATACCTCGCCGGGACAGGGGATCGAAATGGCTACACCTTC
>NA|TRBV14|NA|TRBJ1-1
CASSQDPNTEAFF
TGTGCCAGCAGCCAAGATCCGAACACTGAAGCTTTCTTT
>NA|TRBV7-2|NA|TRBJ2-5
CASSPDPAGTQYF
TGTGCCAGCAGCCCCGACCCTGCCGGGACCCAGTACTTC
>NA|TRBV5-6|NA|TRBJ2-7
CASSLFVTARTYEQYF
TGTGCCAGCAGCTTATTCGTGACAGCGCGGACCTACGAGCAGTACTTC
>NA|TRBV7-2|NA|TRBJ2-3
CASSLAGATDTQYF
TGTGCCAGCAGCTTAGCGGGGGCGACAGATACGCAGTATTTT
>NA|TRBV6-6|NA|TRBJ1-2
CASSPVNRDIGYGYTF
TGTGCCAGCAGTCCCGTTAACAGGGACATCGGTTATGGCTACACCTTC
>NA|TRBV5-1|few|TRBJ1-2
CASSLGADYGYTF
TGCGCCAGCAGCTTGGGAGCGGACTATGGCTACACCTTC
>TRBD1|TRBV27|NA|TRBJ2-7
CASSLRKVAGTGRNYEQYF
TGTGCCAGCAGTTTACGAAAAGTAGCCGGGACAGGGAGAAACTACGAGCAGTACTTC
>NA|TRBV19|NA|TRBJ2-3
CASSKRGGDSSTDTQYF
TGTGCCAGTAGCAAAAGAGGGGGGGACAGCTCCACAGATACGCAGTATTTT
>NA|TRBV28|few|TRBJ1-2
CACKTGYGYTF
TGTGCCTGCAAGACGGGCTATGGCTACACCTTC
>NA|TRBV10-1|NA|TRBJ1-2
CASSRGGAGVVFYGYTF
TGCGCCAGCAGTAGAGGGGGGGCAGGGGTGGTTTTCTATGGCTACACCTTC
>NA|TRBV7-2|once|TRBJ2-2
CASSSRTGELFF
TGTGCCAGCAGCTCCCGTACCGGGGAGCTGTTTTTT
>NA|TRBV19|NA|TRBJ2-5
CASSLAWGQETQYF
TGTGCCAGTAGCTTAGCGTGGGGACAAGAGACCCAGTACTTC
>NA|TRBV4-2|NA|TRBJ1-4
CASSQDFRGSLSETNEKLFF
TGTGCCAGCAGCCAAGATTTTCGTGGCAGTCTATCAGAAACTAATGAAAAACTGTTTTTT
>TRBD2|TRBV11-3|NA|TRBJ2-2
CASSPGRTSGELITGELFF
TGTGCCAGCAGCCCGGGCCGGACTAGCGGGGAACTTATCACCGGGGAGCTGTTTTTT
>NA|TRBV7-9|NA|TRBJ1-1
CASSFSGRAPNTEAFF
TGTGCCAGCAGCTTCAGCGGCAGGGCGCCGAACACTGAAGCTTTCTTT